The sequence of this T cell receptor (beta chain) was determined in a study of T-cell memory formation after mild COVID-19 (dated by TCRdb to the early 2020s). For the study in its entirety: TCR sequence clusters from the two donors were largely donor specific. In a couple of donors, T-cell clones that expanded and contracted after mild COVID-19 were tracked by sequencing TCRalpha and TCRbeta repertoires over time. Two young, previously healthy adult volunteers, one female and one male, were included in the cohort. The paper as a whole reports these results and caveats: Contracting CD4+ clones were located mainly in the CM and EM memory subsets, whereas CD8+ clones were found to be enriched in EMRA. Only two mild cases were covered by the study, and larger cohorts that include severe cases with pre-infection samples were considered necessary. SARS-CoV-2 specificity was not confirmed for the second-wave clones peaking on day 37. The detection of some responding clones in pre-infection memory suggests that pre-existing cross-reactive memory T cells joined the SARS-CoV-2 response. Clones contracting from day 15 to 85 had balanced CD4/CD8 phenotypes, while a second wave expanding from day 15 to 37 was biased towards CD4+.

Ficoll-Paque density gradient centrifugation was used to isolate PBMCs. In its sample, this clonotype was seen many times. The target of this receptor is not known. No base quality values were provided; no much bigger clone lies one nucleotide off. The run used an Illumina NovaSeq 6000. Using 5'RACE with constant-segment primers, TCRalpha and TCRbeta cDNA libraries were constructed, with sample barcodes and unique molecular identifiers added in the process. Trizol reagent was used to extract RNA from every sample. Library amplification was performed in two PCR steps, and a second sample barcode and Illumina TruSeq adapters were introduced in the second step. Sequencing of the libraries was done on an Illumina NovaSeq, producing 2 x 150 bp paired-end reads. In the authors' own workflow: Demultiplexing of reads and collapsing into UMI-guided consensus sequences were performed with migec v1.2.7. With mixcr v2.1.11, UMI consensuses were aligned to TRA and TRB V and J templates and assembled into clonotypes. Clonotypes were classified as expanded or contracted when called significant by both edgeR and NoisET, with noise models trained on biological replicates. edgeR calls used a false discovery rate-adjusted p below 0.01 and a log2 fold-change threshold of 1. PCA with hierarchical clustering of max-normalized trajectories of the 1000 most abundant clonotypes was used as exploratory dynamics analysis. Separately sequenced CD4+ and CD8+ repertoires were used to assign the CD4 or CD8 phenotype of responding clones. TCRdb reanalyzed the raw reads on its own, using fastp at Q25 for trimming and MiXCR for clone calling, and kept in-frame beta chains. Each CDR3 protein gets just one entry, which takes the most common genes and DNA from the rows behind it. The V and J calls were not made by the authors but by TCRdb's processing. The sample table contains tens of thousands of distinct CDR3 sequences; only one count was recorded for over 20% of them. The ten largest clonotypes hold 1.5% to 1.9% of the sample.

According to the germline V gene (reference sequence), CDR1 reads SGHKS and CDR2 reads YYEKEE. From V the trimming removes 4 bases and from J it removes 0 bases, while the gene matches leave 10 bases of the junction unaccounted for. Spanning cysteine to phenylalanine, the CDR3 consists of 19 amino acids. The CDR3 DNA has 57 bases and is translated from base 1. This TCR was sampled from an adult who had mild COVID-19 (a few samples of this study predate the infection). The sample titles of this study are shuffled in the database, so cell type and time point are left out. The sequence links TRBV5-5 to TRBJ2-2, with TRBD2 identical over 12 junction bases. Sequenced: PBMCs or a T cell subset sorted from them (not recorded which). The DNA sequence follows: TGTGCCAGCAGCGTTCCTAGCGGGAGGGCCCTACCGAACACCGGGGAGCTGTTTTTT. The translation is CASSVPSGRALPNTGELFF.